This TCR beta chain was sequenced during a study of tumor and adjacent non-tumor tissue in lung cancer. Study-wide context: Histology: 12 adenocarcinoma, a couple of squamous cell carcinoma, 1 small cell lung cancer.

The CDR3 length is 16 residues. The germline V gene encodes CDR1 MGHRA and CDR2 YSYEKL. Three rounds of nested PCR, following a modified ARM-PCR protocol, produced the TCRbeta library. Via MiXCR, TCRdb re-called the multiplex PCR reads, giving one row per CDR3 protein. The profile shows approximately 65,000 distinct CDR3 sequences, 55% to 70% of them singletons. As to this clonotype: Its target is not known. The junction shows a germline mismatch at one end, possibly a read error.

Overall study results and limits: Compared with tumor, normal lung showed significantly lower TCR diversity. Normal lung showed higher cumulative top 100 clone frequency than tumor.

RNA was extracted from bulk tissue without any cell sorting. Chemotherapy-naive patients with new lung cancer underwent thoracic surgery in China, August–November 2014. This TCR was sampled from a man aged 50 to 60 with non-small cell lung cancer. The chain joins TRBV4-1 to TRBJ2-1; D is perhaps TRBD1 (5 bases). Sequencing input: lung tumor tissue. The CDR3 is CASSQDWGREYNVQFF. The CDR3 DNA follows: TGCGCCAGCAGTCAAGACTGGGGCAGGGAATACAATGTGCAGTTCTTC.